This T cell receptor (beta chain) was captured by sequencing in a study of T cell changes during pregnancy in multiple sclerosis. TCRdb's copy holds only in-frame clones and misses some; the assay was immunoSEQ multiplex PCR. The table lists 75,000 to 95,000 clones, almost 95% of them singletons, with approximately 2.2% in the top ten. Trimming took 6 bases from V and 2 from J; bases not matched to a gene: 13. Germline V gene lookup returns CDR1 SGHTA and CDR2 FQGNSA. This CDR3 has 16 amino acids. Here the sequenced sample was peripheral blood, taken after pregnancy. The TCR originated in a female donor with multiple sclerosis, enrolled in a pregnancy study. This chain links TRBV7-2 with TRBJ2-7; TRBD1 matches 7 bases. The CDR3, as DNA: TGTGCCAGCAGACGGGCCGGGACAGAATTACCCTACGAGCAGTACTTC. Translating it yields CASRRAGTELPYEQYF.